The 19 T cell receptor beta chains in this list originate from one sample, sequenced in a study of radiotherapy plus CTLA-4 blockade in lung cancer. Sequencing used immunoSEQ multiplex PCR; TCRdb keeps in-frame clones, though not all of them. The data hold tens of thousands of clones, with 75% to 85% observed a single time. Here the sequenced sample was peripheral blood, taken from a patient treated with radiotherapy plus ipilimumab. These receptors originate from a human donor with non-small cell lung cancer that progressed on radiotherapy plus ipilimumab.

The rearrangement links TRBV7-3 to TRBJ2-3, with 10 bases aligning to TRBD1. CDR3 length: 15 amino acids. V dropped 5 bases and J dropped 8; count of bases not matched to a gene: 10. Germline V gives CDR1 SGHTA, CDR2 FQGTGA. The CDR3 sequence is CASSTGQGRQSTQYF. Here the CDR3 DNA reads TGTGCCAGCAGCACGGGACAGGGGCGTCAGAGTACGCAGTATTTT.

The chain links TRBV2 to TRBJ1-4; D ambiguous. The CDR3 totals 14 residues. Trimming took 4 bases from V and 5 from J, leaving 11 bases between them. Germline V gives CDR1 SNHLY, CDR2 FYNNEI. The CDR3 bases are TGTGCCAGCAGTGTCCTGGGCGCAAATGAAAAACTGTTTTTT. This gives the protein CASSVLGANEKLFF.

This chain links TRBV9 with TRBJ2-3; a weak D match, TRBD1 (5 bases). V gave up 4 bases and J gave up 6 bases, with 18 bases separating them. This CDR3 spans 15 amino acids. CDR1 SGDLS and CDR2 YYNGEE come from the germline V gene. The CDR3, as DNA: TGTGCCAGCAGCCCCTTAAGGGGCCCTGCGGATACGCAGTATTTT. Its translation is CASSPLRGPADTQYF.

This chain connects TRBV29-1 to TRBJ2-3, with 9 bases identical to TRBD2. Per the germline V gene, CDR1 is SQVTM and CDR2 is ANQGSEA. The junction had 9 bases not matched to a gene; V was cut back by 7 bases and J by 4 bases. This CDR3 is 14 amino acids long. The CDR3 sequence is CSATGLAGSDTQYF. CDR3 DNA: TGCAGCGCCACGGGACTAGCAGGGTCAGATACGCAGTATTTT.

This clone was observed once. The chain uses TRBV12-5 and TRBJ1-6, with a weak D call TRBD1 (5 bases). CDR1 LGHNT and CDR2 FRNRAP come from the germline V gene. V gave up 1 base and J gave up 8 bases, with 9 bases separating them. This CDR3 has 14 residues. CDR3 DNA: TGTGCTAGTGGTTTGGCCGGGGGTGATTCACCCCTCCACTTT. Translated, it gives CASGLAGGDSPLHF.

The rearrangement uses TRBV7-3 and TRBJ2-2, with 9 bases lining up with TRBD1. Trimming cost V 0 bases and J 1 base; bases outside gene matches: 3. The germline CDR1 and CDR2 sequences are SGHTA and FQGTGA. CDR3 length: 17 amino acids. The CDR3, as DNA: TGTGCCAGCAGCTTAACGAGGGGACAGGGGAACACCGGGGAGCTGTTTTTT. This gives the protein CASSLTRGQGNTGELFF.

The V and J genes are TRBV2 and TRBJ2-1, with D possibly TRBD1 on 7 matching bases. Germline CDR1 SNHLY, CDR2 FYNNEI. CDR3 length equals 15 residues. V was cut by 6 bases and J by 9 bases, with 21 bases left in between. The CDR3 sequence is CASRGQEGERGEQFF. DNA for the CDR3: TGTGCCAGCAGAGGACAGGAGGGCGAGAGGGGTGAGCAGTTCTTC.

A single count supports this clone. The CDR3 loop is CASSYSTQGNTEAFF. The CDR3 DNA reads as TGTGCCAGCAGTTACTCGACCCAGGGGAACACTGAAGCTTTCTTT. The chain links TRBV6-5 to TRBJ1-1, with TRBD1 as a possible D gene (5 bases). Trimming took off 0 bases at V and 1 base at J, with 9 bases between the two ends. Germline V CDR1 and CDR2: MNHEY, SVGAGI. The CDR3 spans 15 residues.

The CDR3, as DNA: TGCGCCAGCAGGGACCCGACAGGGCTAGGCGAAAAACTGTTTTTT. It encodes CASRDPTGLGEKLFF. The chain is built from TRBV4-1 and TRBJ1-4; 7 bases map to TRBD1. Germline CDR1 MGHRA, CDR2 YSYEKL. With 6 bases clipped from V and 8 bases from J, the junction kept 12 bases outside the gene matches. The CDR3 covers 15 residues.

This clone was seen more than once but under ten times. The chain joins TRBV27 to TRBJ1-5; 7 positions agree with TRBD1. Germline values: CDR1 MNHEY, CDR2 SMNVEV (reference sequence). The CDR3 length is 15 residues. Losses at the gene ends were 8 bases for V and 1 base for J; bases not matched to a gene: 8. CDR3 sequence: CASRTGVLSNQPQHF. CDR3 bases: TGTGCCAGCCGAACAGGGGTCCTGAGCAATCAGCCCCAGCATTTT.

V is TRBV27 and J is TRBJ2-7; tentatively, D is TRBD1 (5 bases). Deletions cut 5 bases from V and 2 bases from J, with 13 bases between. The CDR3 loop spans 14 amino acids. From germline, CDR1 is MNHEY and CDR2 SMNVEV (reference sequence). CDR3 residues: CASSPAGQAYEQYF. The CDR3, as DNA: TGTGCCAGCAGTCCGGCTGGACAAGCCTACGAGCAGTACTTC.

The chain couples TRBV19 to TRBJ1-1; D may be TRBD1 (6 bases). The CDR3 covers 14 residues. V was shortened by 1 base and J by 6 bases, with 12 bases between the two germline ends. The germline V gene encodes CDR1 LNHDA and CDR2 SQIVND (reference sequence). The CDR3, as DNA: TGTGCCAGTAGTATAGCGGTAGGGGGACCTGAAGCTTTCTTT. Protein: CASSIAVGGPEAFF.

The chain employs TRBV18 and TRBJ2-7, with 9 bases that match TRBD1. V lost 0 bases and J lost 4; bases outside the gene matches: 1. Germline CDR1 reads KGHSH; CDR2 reads LQKENI. The CDR3 is 14 residues long. The CDR3 here is CASSPPDRGYEQYF. CDR3 nucleotides: TGTGCCAGCTCACCACCGGACAGGGGTTACGAGCAGTACTTC.

In its sample, this clone was seen once. The genes are TRBV15 and TRBJ2-3; 10 bases agree with TRBD2. Germline values: CDR1 LNHNV, CDR2 YYDKDF (reference sequence). V shed 0 bases and J 4 bases; nucleotides not matched to a gene: 4. The CDR3 totals 16 residues. This CDR3 reads CATSRELAGVADTQYF. In DNA, the CDR3 is TGTGCCACCAGCAGAGAGCTAGCGGGGGTGGCAGATACGCAGTATTTT.

This chain uses TRBV5-1 with TRBJ2-4; the match to TRBD2 covers 15 bases. CDR3 length: 18 residues. The germline V gene has CDR1 SGHRS and CDR2 YFSETQ. Trimming at V came to 4 bases and at J to 3 bases, leaving 8 bases not matched to a gene. CDR3 in amino acids: CASSPRTSGGEGKNIQYF. The CDR3, as DNA: TGCGCCAGCAGCCCGAGGACTAGCGGGGGGGAAGGCAAAAACATTCAGTACTTC.

The gene calls are TRBV12-1 and TRBJ2-3; the listed D gene, TRBD2, was not tested against the DNA. TRBV12-1 is a known pseudogene. The CDR3 has 16 amino acids. The CDR3 reads CASSFPGLVLLATQYF. The CDR3 DNA reads as TGTGCCAGCAGCTTCCCGGGACTAGTTCTGTTGGCGACGCAGTATTTT.

This chain joins TRBV7-3 and TRBJ1-2, with D maybe TRBD1 (6 bases). Trimming left V 5 bases short and J 6 bases short, with 16 bases between. From germline, CDR1 is SGHTA and CDR2 FQGTGA. This CDR3 contains 14 residues. CDR3 nucleotide sequence: TGTGCCAGCAGCCCCTCGGGGCAGGGGCATGGCTACACCTTC. As protein: CASSPSGQGHGYTF.

This clone was observed a few times. V is TRBV5-4 and J is TRBJ2-3, with TRBD2 as a possible D gene (6 bases). In germline, CDR1 is SGHNT, CDR2 YYREEE (reference sequence). With 4 bases removed from V and 0 bases from J, the gap between germline ends came to 15 bases. This CDR3 is 16 amino acids long. CDR3 coding DNA: TGTGCCAGCAGCCAATCCGGGACTCTTAGCACAGATACGCAGTATTTT. This encodes CASSQSGTLSTDTQYF.

The J gene is TRBJ2-3, the V gene TRBV6-1; D might be TRBD1 (5 bases). The CDR3 totals 15 residues. Trimming took 0 bases from V and 2 from J, leaving 9 bases between them. From germline, CDR1 is MNHNS and CDR2 SASEGT. The CDR3 sequence: CASSEAGRFTDTQYF. CDR3 nucleotides: TGTGCCAGCAGTGAAGCGGGGCGATTCACAGATACGCAGTATTTT.